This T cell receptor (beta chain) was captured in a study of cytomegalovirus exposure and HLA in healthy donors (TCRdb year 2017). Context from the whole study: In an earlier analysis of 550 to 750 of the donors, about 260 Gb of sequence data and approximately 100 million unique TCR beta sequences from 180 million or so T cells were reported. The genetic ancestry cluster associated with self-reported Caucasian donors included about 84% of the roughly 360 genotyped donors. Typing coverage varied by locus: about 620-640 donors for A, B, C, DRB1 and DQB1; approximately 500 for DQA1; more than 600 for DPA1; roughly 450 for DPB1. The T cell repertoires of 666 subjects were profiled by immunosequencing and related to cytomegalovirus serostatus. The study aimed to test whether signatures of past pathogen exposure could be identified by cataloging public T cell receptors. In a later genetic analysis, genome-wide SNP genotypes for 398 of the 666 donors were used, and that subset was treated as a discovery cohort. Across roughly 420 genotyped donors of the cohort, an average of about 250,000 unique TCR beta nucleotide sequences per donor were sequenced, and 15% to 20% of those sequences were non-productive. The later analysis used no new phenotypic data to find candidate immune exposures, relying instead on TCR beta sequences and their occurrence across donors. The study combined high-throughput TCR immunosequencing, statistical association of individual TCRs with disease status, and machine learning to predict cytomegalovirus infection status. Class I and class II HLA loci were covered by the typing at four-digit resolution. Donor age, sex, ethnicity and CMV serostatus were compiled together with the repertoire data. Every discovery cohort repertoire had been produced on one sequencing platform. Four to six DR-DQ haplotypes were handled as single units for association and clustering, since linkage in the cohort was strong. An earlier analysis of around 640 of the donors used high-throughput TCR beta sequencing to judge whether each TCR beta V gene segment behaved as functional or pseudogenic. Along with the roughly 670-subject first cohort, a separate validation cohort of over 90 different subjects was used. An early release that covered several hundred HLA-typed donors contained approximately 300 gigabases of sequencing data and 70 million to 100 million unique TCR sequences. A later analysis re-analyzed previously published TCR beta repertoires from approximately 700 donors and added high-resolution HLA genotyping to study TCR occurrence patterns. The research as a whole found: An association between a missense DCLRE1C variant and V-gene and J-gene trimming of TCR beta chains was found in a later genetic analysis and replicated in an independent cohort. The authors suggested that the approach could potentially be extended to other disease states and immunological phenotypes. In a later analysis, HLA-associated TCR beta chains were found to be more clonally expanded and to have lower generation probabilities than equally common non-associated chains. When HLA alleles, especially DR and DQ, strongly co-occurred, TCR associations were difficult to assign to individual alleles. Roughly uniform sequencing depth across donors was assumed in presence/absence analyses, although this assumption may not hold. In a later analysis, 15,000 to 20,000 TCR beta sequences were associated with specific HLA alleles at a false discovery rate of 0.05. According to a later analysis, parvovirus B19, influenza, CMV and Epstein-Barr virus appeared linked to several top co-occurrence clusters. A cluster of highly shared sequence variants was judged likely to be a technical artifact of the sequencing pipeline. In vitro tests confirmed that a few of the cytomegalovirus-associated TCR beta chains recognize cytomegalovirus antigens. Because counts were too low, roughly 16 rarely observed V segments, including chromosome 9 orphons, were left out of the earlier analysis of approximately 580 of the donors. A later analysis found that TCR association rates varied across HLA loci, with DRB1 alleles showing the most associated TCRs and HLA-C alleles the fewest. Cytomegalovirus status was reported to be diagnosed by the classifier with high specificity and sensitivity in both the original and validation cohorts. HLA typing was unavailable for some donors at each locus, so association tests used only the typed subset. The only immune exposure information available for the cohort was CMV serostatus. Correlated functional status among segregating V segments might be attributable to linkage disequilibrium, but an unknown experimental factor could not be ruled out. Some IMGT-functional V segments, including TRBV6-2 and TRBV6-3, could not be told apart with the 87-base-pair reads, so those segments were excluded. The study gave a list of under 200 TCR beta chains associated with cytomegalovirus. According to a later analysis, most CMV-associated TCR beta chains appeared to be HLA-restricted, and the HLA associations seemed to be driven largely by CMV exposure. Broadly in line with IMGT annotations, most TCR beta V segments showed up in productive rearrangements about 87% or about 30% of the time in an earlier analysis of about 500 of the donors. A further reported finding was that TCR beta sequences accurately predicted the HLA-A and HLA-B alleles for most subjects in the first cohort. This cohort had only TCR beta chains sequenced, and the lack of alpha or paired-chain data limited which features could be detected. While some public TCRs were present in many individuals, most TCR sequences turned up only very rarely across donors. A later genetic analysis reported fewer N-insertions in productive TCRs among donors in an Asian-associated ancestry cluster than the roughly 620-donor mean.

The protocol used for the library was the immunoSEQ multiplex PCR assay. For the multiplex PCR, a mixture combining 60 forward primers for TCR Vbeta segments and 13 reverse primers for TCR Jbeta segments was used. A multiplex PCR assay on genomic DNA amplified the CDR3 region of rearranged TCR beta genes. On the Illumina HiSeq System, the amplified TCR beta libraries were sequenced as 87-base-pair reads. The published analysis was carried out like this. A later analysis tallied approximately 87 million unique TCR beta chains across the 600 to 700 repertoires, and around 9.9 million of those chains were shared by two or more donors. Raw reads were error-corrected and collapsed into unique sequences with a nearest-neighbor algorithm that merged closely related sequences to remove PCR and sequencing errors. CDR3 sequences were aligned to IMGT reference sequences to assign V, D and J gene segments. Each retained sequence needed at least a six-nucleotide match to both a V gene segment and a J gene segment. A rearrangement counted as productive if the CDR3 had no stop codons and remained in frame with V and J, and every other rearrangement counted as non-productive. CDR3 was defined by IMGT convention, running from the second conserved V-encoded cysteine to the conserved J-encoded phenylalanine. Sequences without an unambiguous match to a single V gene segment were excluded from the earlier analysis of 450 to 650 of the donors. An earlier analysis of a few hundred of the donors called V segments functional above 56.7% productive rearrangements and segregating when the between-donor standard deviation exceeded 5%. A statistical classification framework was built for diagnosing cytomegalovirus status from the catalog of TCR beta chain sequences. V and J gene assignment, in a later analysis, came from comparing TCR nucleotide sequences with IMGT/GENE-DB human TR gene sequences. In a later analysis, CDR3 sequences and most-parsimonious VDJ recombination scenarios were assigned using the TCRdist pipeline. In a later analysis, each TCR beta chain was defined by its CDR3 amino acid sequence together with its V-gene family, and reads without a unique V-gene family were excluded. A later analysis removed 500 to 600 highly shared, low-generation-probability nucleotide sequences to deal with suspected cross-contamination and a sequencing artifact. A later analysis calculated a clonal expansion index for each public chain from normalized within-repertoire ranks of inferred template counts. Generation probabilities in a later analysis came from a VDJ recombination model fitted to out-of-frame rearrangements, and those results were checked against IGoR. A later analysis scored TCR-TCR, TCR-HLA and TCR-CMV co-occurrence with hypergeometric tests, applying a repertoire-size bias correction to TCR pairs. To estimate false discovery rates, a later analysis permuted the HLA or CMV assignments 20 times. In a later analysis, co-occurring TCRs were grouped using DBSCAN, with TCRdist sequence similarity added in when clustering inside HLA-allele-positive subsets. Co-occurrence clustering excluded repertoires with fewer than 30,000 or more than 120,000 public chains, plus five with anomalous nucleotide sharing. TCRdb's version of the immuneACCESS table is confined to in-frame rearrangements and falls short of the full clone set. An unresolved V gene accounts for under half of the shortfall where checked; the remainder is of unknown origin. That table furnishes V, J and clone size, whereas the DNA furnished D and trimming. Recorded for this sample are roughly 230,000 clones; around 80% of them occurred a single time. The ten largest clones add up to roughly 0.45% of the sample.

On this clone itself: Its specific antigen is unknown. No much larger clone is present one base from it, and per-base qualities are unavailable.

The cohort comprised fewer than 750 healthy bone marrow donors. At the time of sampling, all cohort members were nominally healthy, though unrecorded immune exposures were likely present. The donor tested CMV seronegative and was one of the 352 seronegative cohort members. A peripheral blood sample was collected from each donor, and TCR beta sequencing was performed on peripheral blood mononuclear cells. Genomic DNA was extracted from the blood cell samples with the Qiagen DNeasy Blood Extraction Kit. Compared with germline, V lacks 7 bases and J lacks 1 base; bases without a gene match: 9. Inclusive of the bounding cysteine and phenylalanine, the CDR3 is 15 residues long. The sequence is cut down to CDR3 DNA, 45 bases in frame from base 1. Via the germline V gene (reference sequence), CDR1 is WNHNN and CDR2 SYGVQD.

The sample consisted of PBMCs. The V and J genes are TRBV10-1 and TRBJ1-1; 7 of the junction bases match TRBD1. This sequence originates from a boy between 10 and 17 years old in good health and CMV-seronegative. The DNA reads TGCGCCAGCACCTTGGATACAGGGGCGAACACTGAAGCTTTCTTT. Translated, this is CASTLDTGANTEAFF.